The present T cell receptor (beta chain) was sequenced within a study of long-term antiretroviral therapy in people with HIV. A note on this clone: As yet, its antigen is unknown.

The study, taken as a whole, reports: Even long-term ART left TRB diversity below transplant donor controls, despite gains. Repertoire dominance by clones expanded before ART was seen at all time points. Nothing was known about ART adherence, viral resistance or changes in therapy.

Germline CDR1 and CDR2: SGDLS and YYNGEE. Trimming pared 5 bases from V and 1 base from J, leaving 3 bases between. The CDR3 contains 12 residues. Runs used v3.0 of the immunoSEQ assay and were done at survey level. TCRdb keeps only in-frame clones here, not all; method: immunoSEQ multiplex PCR. Of 35,000 to 45,000 clones listed, 80% are singletons. This receptor was taken from a man aged 25 to 40 with HIV. The chain couples TRBV9 to TRBJ2-2; D unclear. Material: unsorted PBMCs, obtained 3.4 years after starting antiretroviral therapy. CDR3 DNA: TGTGCCAGCAGTCTGAACACCGGGGAGCTGTTTTTT. Translated, it gives CASSLNTGELFF.